What follows are 22 T cell receptor beta chains derived from one specimen sequenced in a study of identical twins. TCRdb reprocessed the 5' RACE reads via MiXCR and lists one record per CDR3 protein. The sample lists fewer than 550,000 distinct CDR3 sequences, 13% to 15% occurring once. These data were also reused for a study on yellow fever vaccine responses in identical twins.

The sequenced sample was CD4+ T cells sorted from blood. These receptors came from a woman under 30 in good health.

This chain connects TRBV27 to TRBJ2-5, with 11 bases identical to TRBD2. V shed 8 bases and J 4 bases; nucleotides not matched to a gene: 12. The CDR3 totals 16 residues. The germline V gene encodes CDR1 MNHEY and CDR2 SMNVEV (reference sequence). The CDR3 loop is CASARLAGRSVETQYF. The CDR3 DNA follows: TGTGCCAGCGCTAGACTAGCGGGGCGAAGCGTAGAGACCCAGTACTTC.

This clonotype was seen only a few times. The chain carries TRBV19 and TRBJ2-7; weak D call: TRBD1 (6 bases). The germline V gene has CDR1 LNHDA and CDR2 SQIVND (reference sequence). This CDR3 is 16 amino acids long. V was pared by 2 bases and J by 3 bases, with 17 bases between. CDR3 bases: TGTGCCAGTAGTATAAGTTGGACAGAGCCGATCTACGAGCAGTACTTC. Its protein is CASSISWTEPIYEQYF.

This clonotype was observed a few times. V usage is TRBV28 and J usage is TRBJ2-5, with 9 nucleotides matching TRBD2. V lost 7 bases to trimming and J lost 3 bases; unmatched junction nucleotides: 9. This CDR3 comprises 15 residues. Germline V gives CDR1 MDHEN, CDR2 SYDVKM. CDR3 amino acids: CASIPSGGNEETQYF. CDR3 in DNA: TGTGCCAGCATCCCCAGCGGGGGGAACGAAGAGACCCAGTACTTC.

This clonotype was counted at least ten times. The CDR3 sequence: CASSLGGQGFLEQYF. The DNA for the CDR3 is TGTGCCAGCAGTTTAGGGGGACAGGGGTTCTTGGAGCAGTACTTC. This chain links TRBV28 with TRBJ2-7, with TRBD1 matching over 10 bases. This CDR3 comprises 15 residues. Unmatched junction bases numbered 8, after V lost 2 bases and J lost 7 bases. Germline V lookup: CDR1 MDHEN, CDR2 SYDVKM.

This clonotype was observed a few times. The genes are TRBV2 and TRBJ1-5; possible D gene TRBD1, 5 bases. The CDR3 runs 17 residues. In germline, CDR1 is SNHLY, CDR2 FYNNEI. The ends were cut back, 2 bases at V and 3 bases at J, with 17 bases in the middle. Here the CDR3 DNA reads TGTGCCAGCAGTGAAAGGGGAGTTGGGACTTCCAATCAGCCCCAGCATTTT. Amino acids: CASSERGVGTSNQPQHF.

This sequence joins TRBV10-2 and TRBJ1-3; 8 nucleotides align to TRBD1. From germline, CDR1 is WSHSY and CDR2 SAAADI. V dropped 5 bases and J dropped 2; count of bases not matched to a gene: 5. The CDR3 spans 15 residues. CDR3 amino acids: CASSLDRAAGNTIYF. The CDR3 DNA reads as TGCGCCAGCAGTTTGGACAGGGCTGCTGGAAACACCATATATTTT.

The V and J genes are TRBV5-1 and TRBJ2-5, with D maybe TRBD1 (5 bases). Germline V gene sequence: CDR1 SGHRS, CDR2 YFSETQ. V lost 0 bases, J lost 9 bases, and 15 bases lay in between. This CDR3 comprises 14 residues. CDR3 bases: TGCGCCAGCAGCTTGGGAGGCGGTCAAGGGGCCCAGTACTTC. It encodes CASSLGGGQGAQYF.

This clonotype was observed a handful of times. The genes are TRBV28 and TRBJ2-2; 10 bases are shared with TRBD2. Per the germline V gene, CDR1 is MDHEN and CDR2 is SYDVKM. The CDR3 totals 15 residues. V dropped 3 bases and J dropped 7; count of bases not matched to a gene: 5. The CDR3 nucleotides are TGTGCCAGCAGTTTCGAGCGGGGGGGCCTCGGGGAGCTGTTTTTT. As protein: CASSFERGGLGELFF.

V usage is TRBV5-1 and J usage is TRBJ2-7, with D possibly called TRBD1 or TRBD2 (5 bases each). The CDR3 has 15 amino acids. CDR1 and CDR2 (germline): SGHRS, YFSETQ. Trimming pared 4 bases from V and 1 base from J, leaving 15 bases between. CDR3: CASSGGIDVSYEQYF. The CDR3 region has the DNA TGCGCCAGCAGCGGGGGTATAGATGTGTCCTACGAGCAGTACTTC.

V gene TRBV7-9 combines with J gene TRBJ1-3; possible D gene TRBD1, 5 bases. Germline CDR1 reads SEHNR; CDR2 reads FQNEAQ (reference sequence). The V end was cut by 5 bases, the J end by 4 bases, with 12 bases between. The CDR3 spans 14 residues. The CDR3 DNA follows: TGTGCCAGCAGCCCAGGAGGGGAAGGAAACACCATATATTTT. Translation: CASSPGGEGNTIYF.

This clonotype appeared a few times. V is TRBV6-5 and J is TRBJ1-1; D not resolved. V was shortened by 0 bases and J by 1 base, with 6 bases between the two germline ends. This CDR3 contains 14 residues. CDR1 MNHEY and CDR2 SVGAGI come from the germline V gene. CDR3 nucleotides: TGTGCCAGCAGTTACTCCCAGCCGAACACTGAAGCTTTCTTT. Its translation is CASSYSQPNTEAFF.

The chain is built from TRBV6-1 and TRBJ2-3; 12 bases agree with TRBD2. The ends lost 6 bases at V and 4 bases at J; junction bases unmatched: 8. This CDR3 is 16 amino acids long. Germline CDR1 and CDR2: MNHNS and SASEGT. The CDR3 nucleotides read TGTGCCAGCAGCGGGAGACTAGCGGGAGATGCAGATACGCAGTATTTT. It translates to CASSGRLAGDADTQYF.

The gene calls are TRBV29-1 and TRBJ1-5, with a tentative D call TRBD1 (6 bases). Germline values: CDR1 SQVTM, CDR2 ANQGSEA. The CDR3 extends over 14 amino acids. With 7 bases removed from V and 2 bases from J, the gap between germline ends came to 15 bases. The CDR3 DNA follows: TGCAGCGCCCTGGCGGGGGCCGGCAATCAGCCCCAGCATTTT. Protein: CSALAGAGNQPQHF.

This chain links TRBV11-2 with TRBJ2-2, with a tentative D call TRBD1 (6 bases). Germline lookup yields CDR1 SGHAT and CDR2 FQNNGV. This CDR3 spans 15 amino acids. Trimming left V 1 base short and J 4 bases short, with 10 bases between. CDR3 protein: CASSLVQGSTGELFF. The CDR3 nucleotides are TGTGCCAGCAGCTTAGTGCAGGGGTCCACCGGGGAGCTGTTTTTT.

This clonotype was seen only once. V usage is TRBV20-1 and J usage is TRBJ2-1; D might be TRBD2 (6 bases). CDR1 and CDR2 (germline): DFQATT, SNEGSKA (reference sequence). The CDR3 is made up of 15 amino acids. The ends were cut back, 3 bases at V and 8 bases at J, with 20 bases in the middle. CDR3 region: CSASVGGGLVHEQFF. The DNA of the CDR3 is TGCAGTGCTAGCGTCGGGGGAGGCTTGGTGCATGAGCAGTTCTTC.

This sequence joins TRBV20-1 and TRBJ2-2, with 9 bases identical to TRBD1. Germline trimming cut 3 bases from V and 2 bases from J; bases unmatched to any gene: 7. From germline, CDR1 is DFQATT and CDR2 SNEGSKA (reference sequence). The CDR3 covers 16 residues. CDR3 sequence reads: CSASTGQGGNTGELFF. CDR3 bases: TGCAGTGCTAGCACGGGACAGGGCGGTAACACCGGGGAGCTGTTTTTT.

This clonotype turned up a few times. The chain employs TRBV7-2 and TRBJ2-3; D is uncertain. CDR3 size: 12 residues. The V and J ends lost 5 bases and 7 bases respectively, with 10 bases between them. The germline CDR1 and CDR2 sequences are SGHTA and FQGNSA. CDR3 nucleotide sequence: TGTGCCAGCAGCAGTAGTCCTAATACGCAGTATTTT. It translates to CASSSSPNTQYF. Full variable domain (remainder filled in from reference TRBV7-2 and TRBJ2-3): GAGVSQSPSNKVTEKGKDVELRCDPISGHTALYWYRQSLGQGLEFLIYFQGNSAPDKSGLPSDRFSAERTGGSVSTLTIQRTQQEDSAVYLCASSSSPNTQYFGPGTRLTVL.

J is TRBJ2-1 and V is TRBV20-1; D might be TRBD2 (8 bases). The V end was cut by 0 bases, the J end by 2 bases, with 26 bases between. CDR3 length equals 20 residues. Germline V gene sequence: CDR1 DFQATT, CDR2 SNEGSKA (reference sequence). CDR3 protein: CSARDEVRGWTSNTYNEQFF. The CDR3 region has the DNA TGCAGTGCTAGAGATGAAGTCAGGGGGTGGACTAGCAATACCTACAATGAGCAGTTCTTC.

This clonotype was seen a handful of times. The DNA for the CDR3 is TGTGCCAGCAGGGGGAACAGGGGCAGAGGAAACACCATATATTTT. It is translated as CASRGNRGRGNTIYF. The rearrangement links TRBV28 to TRBJ1-3; 7 nucleotides line up with TRBD1. The CDR3 totals 15 residues. Trimming cost V 6 bases and J 4 bases; bases outside gene matches: 9. CDR1 MDHEN and CDR2 SYDVKM come from the germline V gene.

This clonotype was picked up a small number of times. The V gene is TRBV7-9, the J gene TRBJ1-2; D possibly corresponds to TRBD1 (5 bases). This CDR3 spans 14 amino acids. Germline loops: CDR1 SEHNR, CDR2 FQNEAQ (reference sequence). Trimming cost V 5 bases and J 4 bases, with 14 bases left between them. This chain's CDR3 is CASSVREGSYGYTF. CDR3 nucleotides: TGTGCCAGCAGCGTCCGGGAGGGGAGCTATGGCTACACCTTC.

V and J are TRBV24-1 and TRBJ2-1; 9 positions match TRBD1. CDR1 and CDR2 from the germline V gene are KGHDR and SFDVKD. The CDR3 contains 15 residues. The J segment lost 7 bases and the V segment lost 7 bases, leaving 10 bases of the junction unmatched. The CDR3 here is CATSATGQGVNEQFF. In DNA form, the CDR3 reads TGTGCCACCAGCGCGACGGGACAGGGTGTGAATGAGCAGTTCTTC.

This clonotype was counted only a few times. V and J are TRBV3-1 and TRBJ2-1; no reliable D call. Germline CDR1 is LGHDT and CDR2 is YNNKEL (reference sequence). V dropped 0 bases and J dropped 11 bases, with 14 bases sitting between them. CDR3 length equals 14 residues. The CDR3 DNA follows: TGTGCCAGCAGCCAAGAATGGATGAGCCCTAAGCAGTTCTTC. It translates to CASSQEWMSPKQFF.